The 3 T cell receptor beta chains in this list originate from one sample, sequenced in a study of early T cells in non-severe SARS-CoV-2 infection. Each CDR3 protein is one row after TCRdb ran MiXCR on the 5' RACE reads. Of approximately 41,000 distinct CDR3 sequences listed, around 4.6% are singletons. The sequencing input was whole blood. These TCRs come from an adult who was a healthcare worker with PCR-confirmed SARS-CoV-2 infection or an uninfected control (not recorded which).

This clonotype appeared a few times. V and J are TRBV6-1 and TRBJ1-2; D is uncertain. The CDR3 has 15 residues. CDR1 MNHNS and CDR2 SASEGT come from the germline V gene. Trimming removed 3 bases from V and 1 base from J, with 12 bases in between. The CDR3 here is CASSDTFPGNYGYTF. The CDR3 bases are TGTGCCAGCAGTGATACCTTTCCCGGTAACTATGGCTACACCTTC.

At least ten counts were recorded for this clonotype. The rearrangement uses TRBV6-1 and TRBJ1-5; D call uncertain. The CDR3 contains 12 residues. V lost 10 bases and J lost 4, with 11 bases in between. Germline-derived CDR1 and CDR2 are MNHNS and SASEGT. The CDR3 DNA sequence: TGTGCCACCCGTCGGGAGAATCAGCCCCAGCATTTT. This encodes CATRRENQPQHF.

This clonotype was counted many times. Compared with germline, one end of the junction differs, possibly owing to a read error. The CDR3 loop is CSARDSKTYNEQFF. The CDR3 bases are TGCAGTGCAAGAGACTCAAAAACCTACAATGAGCAGTTCTTC. The chain joins TRBV20-1 to TRBJ2-1, with D hard to call. Germline V CDR1 and CDR2: DFQATT, SNEGSKA (reference sequence). The CDR3 is 14 amino acids.